This TCR beta chain emerged from a study of blood T cells in healthy people across ages. For the second PCR, which ran for about 7 to 11 cycles, a sample-barcoded 5' primer and a J-beta primer mix were used. No fewer than 2.5 million CDR3-containing paired-end reads came from each sample. TCRdb analysed the 5' RACE reads with MiXCR anew, one entry per CDR3 protein. Of about 970,000 distinct CDR3 sequences listed, 45% to 60% are singletons. CDR3 length equals 8 residues. Trimming stripped 5 bases from V and 12 bases from J, with 5 bases between. Germline CDR1 is SGHRS and CDR2 is YFSETQ. The material sequenced was blood. The sequence was obtained from a woman in her sixties or seventies in good health. The chain uses TRBV5-1 and TRBJ2-5; weak D call: TRBD1 (5 bases). DNA for the CDR3: TGCGCCAGCAGAGGGGAGTACTTC. Translated: CASRGEYF.